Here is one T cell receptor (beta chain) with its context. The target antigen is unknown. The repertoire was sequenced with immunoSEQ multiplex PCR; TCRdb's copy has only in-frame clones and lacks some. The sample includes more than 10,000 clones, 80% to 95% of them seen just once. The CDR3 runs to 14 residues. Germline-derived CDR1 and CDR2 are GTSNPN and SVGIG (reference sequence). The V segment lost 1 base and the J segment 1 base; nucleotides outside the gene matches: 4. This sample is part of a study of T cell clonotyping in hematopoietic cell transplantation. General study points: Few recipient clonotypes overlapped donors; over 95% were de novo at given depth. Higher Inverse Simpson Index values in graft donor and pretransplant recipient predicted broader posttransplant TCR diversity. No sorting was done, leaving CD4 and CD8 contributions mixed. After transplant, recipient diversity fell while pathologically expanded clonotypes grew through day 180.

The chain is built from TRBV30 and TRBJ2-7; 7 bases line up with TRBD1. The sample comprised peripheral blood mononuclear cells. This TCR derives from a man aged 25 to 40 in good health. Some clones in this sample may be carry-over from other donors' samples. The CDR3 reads CAWSGTGRSYEQYF. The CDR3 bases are TGTGCCTGGAGTGGGACAGGACGGTCCTACGAGCAGTACTTC.